A selection of T cell receptor beta chains follows, all from one sample in a study of response to subunit inactivated influenza vaccine. TCRdb reprocessed the RT-PCR reads via MiXCR and lists one record per CDR3 protein. The sample includes 290,000 or so distinct CDR3 sequences, 22% of them seen just once. The source was PBMCs from blood, collected approximately 20 months after vaccination. Source of these receptors: a man aged 50-75 years who received an inactivated influenza vaccine. The conserved cysteine and the conserved F or W are not part of the CDR3 here.

TRBJ2-5,TRBV7-8,ASSTWTSGGHQETQY
TRBJ2-1,TRBV4-2,ASSQVGQGKGYEQF
TRBJ2-1,TRBV20-1,SARDPSSGGTILYNEQF
TRBJ2-1,TRBV29-1,SVEKGNRVGNEQF
TRBJ2-1,TRBV12-3/TRBV12-4,ASSSASSEQF
TRBJ1-5,TRBV30,AWSVRGRFLSNQPQH
TRBJ1-2,TRBV9,ASSVDGRGRGYGYT
TRBJ2-1,TRBV7-9,ASSLGRVLEQF
TRBJ2-7,TRBV20-1,SASRDGTYEQY
TRBJ1-1,TRBV7-9,ASSLFPGTEAF
TRBJ1-6,TRBV29-1,SVGDSYNSPLH
TRBJ1-4,TRBV7-6,ASSSEINEKLF
TRBJ1-4,TRBV6-1,ASSPRDRLNEKLF
TRBJ1-1,TRBV12-3/TRBV12-4,ASSIQIVGGEAF
TRBJ1-2,TRBV12-3/TRBV12-4,PPFLFQQPYYT
TRBJ1-2,TRBV6-2/TRBV6-3,ASSDRTPRTTANYGYT
TRBJ2-1,TRBV6-1,ASRPHSGSSYNEQF
TRBJ2-7,TRBV7-2,ASSSRGGSGRYEQY
TRBJ1-2,TRBV27,ASSLGSPPGGYT
TRBJ1-2,TRBV12-3/TRBV12-4,ASSSKIIGYGYT
TRBJ1-2,TRBV5-1,ASSSNIGQGHYGYT
TRBJ1-2,TRBV29-1,SVDYGPYGYT
TRBJ1-6,TRBV4-3,ASSQRVGGSPLH
TRBJ1-4,TRBV5-4,ASSLEGAANEKLF
TRBJ1-4,TRBV12-3/TRBV12-4,ASSPPGGFAEKLF
TRBJ2-5,TRBV20-1,SAQRGASQETQY
TRBJ2-4,TRBV7-9,ASSAWTVLAKNIQY
TRBJ1-3,TRBV2,ASRGTGSGNTIY
TRBJ2-7,TRBV20-1,SARDMDRGFEQY
TRBJ2-3,TRBV6-6,ASGGGFTDTQY
TRBJ2-7,TRBV29-1,SVLVLAGGYEQY
TRBJ2-1,TRBV11-2,ASRSANNEQF
TRBJ1-5,TRBV20-1,SARNGGNQPQH
TRBJ2-1,TRBV5-1,ASSFGTRPSYNEQF
TRBJ1-5,TRBV11-2,ASSPLGQPQH
TRBJ1-5,TRBV20-1,SAEGRGPNQPQH
TRBJ2-1,TRBV5-1,ASSLEVAGALNEQF
TRBJ1-2,TRBV15,ATSREGHLSYGYT
TRBJ1-1,TRBV5-1,ASSLRTGEWAF
TRBJ2-3,TRBV7-2,ASSLGWQGPSTDTQY
TRBJ1-1,TRBV19,ASSPARRGTEAF
TRBJ1-1,TRBV6-1,ASSLNTAMNTEAF
TRBJ1-2,TRBV30,AWSASTGNYGYT
TRBJ2-5,TRBV20-1,SASGETAQETQY
TRBJ1-1,TRBV20-1,SARDGDRGQNTEAF
TRBJ1-2,TRBV5-6,ASSLSAENYGYT
TRBJ2-3,TRBV2,ASSEQGGTRDTQY
TRBJ2-5,TRBV7-9,ASSLDQSGAQY
TRBJ1-2,TRBV6-1,ASSSLPKNYGYT
TRBJ2-2,TRBV25-1,ASSERVITGELF
TRBJ1-1,TRBV7-9,ASSAGQAEAF
TRBJ2-5,TRBV25-1,ASSGGWGLASSQY
TRBJ1-2,TRBV5-4,ASSSDPGQGYYGYT
TRBJ1-5,TRBV29-1,SVEWSANQPQH
TRBJ1-1,TRBV7-2,ASRVRNTEAF
TRBJ1-1,TRBV30,AWSTPGTEAF
TRBJ2-1,TRBV5-1,ASSRGGGGPYNEQF